This T cell receptor beta chain was found in a study of blood T cell repertoires in COVID-19. Data came from immunoSEQ multiplex PCR; TCRdb stores just in-frame clones and leaves some out. The table has about 390,000 clones, just under 90% seen once. V lost 4 bases to trimming and J lost 7 bases; unmatched junction nucleotides: 4. The CDR3 spans 13 residues. The germline V gene has CDR1 MNHEY and CDR2 SVGEGT. The rearrangement joins TRBV6-2 or TRBV6-3 to TRBJ1-2; TRBD1 matches at 9 bases. The source of this sequence is a woman aged 50 to 60 who had recovered from COVID-19. Material: PBMCs or T cells enriched from blood (not recorded which). CDR3 nucleotides: TGTGCCAGCAGTTTACCGGGACAGGGTGGCTACACCTTC. Translating it yields CASSLPGQGGYTF.